The rows below give T cell receptor beta chains drawn from one sample of a study of blood T cell repertoires in COVID-19. Generated by immunoSEQ multiplex PCR, the TCRdb table keeps only in-frame clones and is missing some. This sample carries 62,000 or so clones, around 86% of them seen once, and the ten largest clones take 1.4%. Sequencing was performed on peripheral blood. These receptors were obtained from a woman aged 55-70 years with acute or convalescent COVID-19. Both conserved end residues are part of each CDR3. Fields, in order: J gene, D gene, clone size, V gene, CDR3 DNA, CDR3 protein. The D gene is left open where the match is weak. Size is stated for part of the rows, as once, few or many counts, or as a class when the clone is expanded.

TRBJ2-1 | TRBD1 | NA | TRBV9 | TGTGCCAGCAGCCCCCCACTGTGGGACAGGGATTACAATGAGCAGTTCTTC | CASSPPLWDRDYNEQFF
TRBJ2-3 | TRBD2 | NA | TRBV5-1 | TGCGCCAGCAGCTTGAATCTAGCGGGGGGGCCGGAGGATACGCAGTATTTT | CASSLNLAGGPEDTQYF
TRBJ1-4 | NA | NA | TRBV7-6 | TGTGCCAGCAGTACCCATGGGCCGTCTGACCCTAATGAAAAACTGTTTTTT | CASSTHGPSDPNEKLFF
TRBJ1-2 | NA | NA | TRBV5-4 | TGTGCCAGCAGCTTGGATCGGGGGGCGGTTTACTATGGCTACACCTTC | CASSLDRGAVYYGYTF
TRBJ2-5 | NA | NA | TRBV7-2 | TGTGCCAGCAGCCCTCAACTCGATGCCGGGGGTAGTAGAGAGACCCAGTACTTC | CASSPQLDAGGSRETQYF
TRBJ2-7 | TRBD2 | NA | TRBV28 | TGTGCCAGCAGTTTATGGCTAGCGGGAGGGCCTCGGGAGCAGTACTTC | CASSLWLAGGPREQYF
TRBJ1-1 | NA | NA | TRBV6-7 | TGTGCCAGCAGTTACTCGATAACTAGGGGGTTGGCGTGCATCTCTGAAGCTTTCTTT | CASSYSITRGLACISEAFF
TRBJ1-2 | TRBD1 | NA | TRBV24-1 | TGTGCCACCAGTGACCCGGCCGGGACAGGGAACGGCTACACCTTC | CATSDPAGTGNGYTF
TRBJ2-7 | NA | NA | TRBV7-2 | TGTGCCAGCAGCTTAGTAGGTCAGGCATCCTACGAGCAGTACTTC | CASSLVGQASYEQYF
TRBJ1-1 | NA | few | TRBV7-2 | TGTGCCAGCAGCTTAGGGCTTGTGAGGACTGAAGCTTTCTTT | CASSLGLVRTEAFF
TRBJ2-6 | NA | once | TRBV7-3 | TGTGCCAGCAGCTTGCAGGACACACGCTCTGGGGCCAACGTCCTGACTTTC | CASSLQDTRSGANVLTF
TRBJ2-3 | TRBD2 | NA | TRBV7-9 | TGTGCCAGCAGCCCAGCGGGGGGCCTAACAGATACGCAGTATTTT | CASSPAGGLTDTQYF
TRBJ1-4 | TRBD1 | NA | TRBV28 | TGTGCCAGCAGTATGACAGGGGACAATGAAAAACTGTTTTTT | CASSMTGDNEKLFF
TRBJ1-1 | TRBD1 | once | TRBV7-8 | TGTGCCAGCACTTTGGGACAGGGGGCGATTAGTACTGAAGCTTTCTTT | CASTLGQGAISTEAFF
TRBJ1-1 | NA | NA | TRBV7-9 | TGTGCCAGCAGCTTATTCTCAGGGAACACTGAAGCTTTCTTT | CASSLFSGNTEAFF
TRBJ1-1 | TRBD1 | NA | TRBV30 | TGTGCCTGGGCCCCGGACAGGGGGACTGAAGCTTTCTTT | CAWAPDRGTEAFF
TRBJ2-5 | TRBD1 | NA | TRBV5-1 | TGCGCCAGCAGCCCCCCGTCGGGACAGACGACATACGGGACCCAGTACTTC | CASSPPSGQTTYGTQYF
TRBJ1-4 | NA | NA | TRBV15 | TGTGCCACCAGCAGAGGGAAGGGGGTGGCAACTAATGAAAAACTGTTTTTT | CATSRGKGVATNEKLFF
TRBJ2-2 | TRBD2 | NA | TRBV10-3 | TGTGCCATTAGGGAGGCTAGCGGGAGTTCAGGCACCGGGGAGCTGTTTTTT | CAIREASGSSGTGELFF
TRBJ1-1 | NA | NA | TRBV5-6 | TGTGCCAGCAGCTTTGGACACCCGAACACTGAAGCTTTCTTT | CASSFGHPNTEAFF
TRBJ2-2 | NA | once | TRBV9 | TGTGCCAGCAGCGTTGTATTCGGGGAGCTGTTTTTT | CASSVVFGELFF
TRBJ1-5 | TRBD1 | once | TRBV2 | TGTGCCAGCAGTGAAATAGGCAGGGGGAGCAATCAGCCCCAGCATTTT | CASSEIGRGSNQPQHF
TRBJ2-7 | TRBD1 | NA | TRBV6-5 | TGTGCCAGCAGGGCCGGGACAGGGGAGGCCGAGCAGTACTTC | CASRAGTGEAEQYF
TRBJ1-6 | TRBD1 | NA | TRBV3-1/TRBV3-2 | TGTGCCAGCAGCCAAGGGGGACAGGGTCTGAATTCACCCCTCCACTTT | CASSQGGQGLNSPLHF
TRBJ1-1 | NA | few | TRBV27 | TGTGCCAGCACCCAAGCGGGGGGACTGGCTTTCTTT | CASTQAGGLAFF
TRBJ1-3 | TRBD1 | NA | TRBV2 | TGTGCCAGCAAAGGCCTGGACAGGGGTCGACGCTCTGGAAACACCATATATTTT | CASKGLDRGRRSGNTIYF
TRBJ1-1 | NA | NA | TRBV19 | TGTGCCAGTAGTAATCGGGGGAGCACTGAAGCTTTCTTT | CASSNRGSTEAFF
TRBJ1-2 | NA | NA | TRBV30 | TGTGCCTGGAGTGTAGTCAGGGGTGTTGGCTACACCTTC | CAWSVVRGVGYTF
TRBJ1-1 | NA | NA | TRBV4-1 | TGCGCCAGCAGCCATAATAAACAGGTCATGAACACTGAAGCTTTCTTT | CASSHNKQVMNTEAFF
TRBJ1-2 | NA | once | TRBV19 | TGTGCCAGTAGTAGGACAGCCTATGGCTACACCTTC | CASSRTAYGYTF
TRBJ2-1 | TRBD2 | NA | TRBV5-4 | TGTGCCAGCAGCGCCAGACTAGCGGGGGGGCGTAATGAGCAGTTCTTC | CASSARLAGGRNEQFF
TRBJ2-2 | NA | NA | TRBV18 | TGTGCCAGCTCACCACCGGGAATGAGGGGGACCGGGGAGCTGTTTTTT | CASSPPGMRGTGELFF
TRBJ1-1 | NA | NA | TRBV7-3 | TGTGCCAGCAGCCCAAAACTATCCCGAATTTTCAACACTGAAGCTTTCTTT | CASSPKLSRIFNTEAFF
TRBJ1-4 | TRBD1 | once | TRBV29-1 | TGCAGCGCTGGGACAGTTGATAATGAAAAACTGTTTTTT | CSAGTVDNEKLFF
TRBJ1-1 | NA | NA | TRBV19 | TGTGCCAGTAGAGGAGAGCAGCAGAACACTGAAGCTTTCTTT | CASRGEQQNTEAFF
TRBJ2-5 | NA | NA | TRBV5-5 | TGTGCCAGCAGCTTGTTATCTGACAGTCAAGAGACCCAGTACTTC | CASSLLSDSQETQYF
TRBJ1-3 | TRBD1 | few | TRBV3-1/TRBV3-2 | TGTGCCAGCAGCCAAACAGGGGGTGGTGGAAACACCATATATTTT | CASSQTGGGGNTIYF
TRBJ1-1 | NA | NA | TRBV29-1 | TGCAGCGTTGAAGATCCTCCGACTGAAGCTTTCTTT | CSVEDPPTEAFF
TRBJ2-1 | TRBD2 | NA | TRBV19 | TGTGCCAGTAGTATGGCCCGCACTAGCGGGAGGGCATATGAGCAGTTCTTC | CASSMARTSGRAYEQFF
TRBJ2-3 | NA | NA | TRBV6-5 | TGTGCCAGCAGAGACGGGTCAGATACGCAGTATTTT | CASRDGSDTQYF